The present T cell receptor (beta chain) was sequenced within a study of T cell repertoires in cytomegalovirus infection. Study-wide points: Carriers of CMV and the relevant HLA type were discriminated by public TCR beta frequency.

V dropped 6 bases and J dropped 7; count of bases not matched to a gene: 12. CDR1 and CDR2 from the germline V gene are MDHEN and SYDVKM. The CDR3 consists of 14 residues. TCRdb itself ran the reads through MiXCR, one entry per CDR3 protein. Among 480,000 or so distinct CDR3 sequences listed, around 10% were seen once. This clonotype was observed many times. The antigen remains undetermined. The chain combines TRBV28 with TRBJ2-7, with 7 bases that match TRBD2. Material for sequencing was PBMCs. This TCR derives from a human donor in good health (CMV status not recorded). Some clones in this sample may be carry-over from other donors' samples. CDR3 bases: TGTGCCAGCAGCCCCGGGGGAGGGGTAGGAGAGCAGTACTTC. Amino acids: CASSPGGGVGEQYF.